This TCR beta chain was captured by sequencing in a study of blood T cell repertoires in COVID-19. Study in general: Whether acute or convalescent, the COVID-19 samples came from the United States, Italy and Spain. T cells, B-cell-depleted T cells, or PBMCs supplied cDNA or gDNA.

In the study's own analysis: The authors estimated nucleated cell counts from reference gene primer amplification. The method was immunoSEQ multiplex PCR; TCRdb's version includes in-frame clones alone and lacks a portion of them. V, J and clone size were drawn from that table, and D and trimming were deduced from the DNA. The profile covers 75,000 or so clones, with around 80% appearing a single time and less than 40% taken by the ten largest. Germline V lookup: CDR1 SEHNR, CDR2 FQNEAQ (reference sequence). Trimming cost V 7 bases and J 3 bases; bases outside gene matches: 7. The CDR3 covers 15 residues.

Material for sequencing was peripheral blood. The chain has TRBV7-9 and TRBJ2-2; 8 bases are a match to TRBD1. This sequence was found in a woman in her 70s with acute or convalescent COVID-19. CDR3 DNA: TGTGCCAGCACCCCAGGACAGGGATACACCGGGGAGCTGTTTTTT. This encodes CASTPGQGYTGELFF.